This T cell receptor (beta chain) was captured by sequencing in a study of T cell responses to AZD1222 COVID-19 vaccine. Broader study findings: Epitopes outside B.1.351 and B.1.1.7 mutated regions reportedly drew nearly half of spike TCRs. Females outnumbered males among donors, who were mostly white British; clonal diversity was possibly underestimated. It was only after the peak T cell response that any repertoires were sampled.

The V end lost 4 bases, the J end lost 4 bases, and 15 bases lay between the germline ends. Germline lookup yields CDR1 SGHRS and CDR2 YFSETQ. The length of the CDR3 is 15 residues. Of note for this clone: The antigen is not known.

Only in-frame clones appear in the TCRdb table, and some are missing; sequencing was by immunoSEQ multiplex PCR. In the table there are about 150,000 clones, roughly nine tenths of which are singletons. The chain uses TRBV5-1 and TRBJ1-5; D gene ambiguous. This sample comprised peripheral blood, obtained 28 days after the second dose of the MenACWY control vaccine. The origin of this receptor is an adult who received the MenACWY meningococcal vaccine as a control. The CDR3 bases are TGCGCCAGCAGCCCCGGTTGGGGAGAGAATCAGCCCCAGCATTTT. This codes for CASSPGWGENQPQHF.